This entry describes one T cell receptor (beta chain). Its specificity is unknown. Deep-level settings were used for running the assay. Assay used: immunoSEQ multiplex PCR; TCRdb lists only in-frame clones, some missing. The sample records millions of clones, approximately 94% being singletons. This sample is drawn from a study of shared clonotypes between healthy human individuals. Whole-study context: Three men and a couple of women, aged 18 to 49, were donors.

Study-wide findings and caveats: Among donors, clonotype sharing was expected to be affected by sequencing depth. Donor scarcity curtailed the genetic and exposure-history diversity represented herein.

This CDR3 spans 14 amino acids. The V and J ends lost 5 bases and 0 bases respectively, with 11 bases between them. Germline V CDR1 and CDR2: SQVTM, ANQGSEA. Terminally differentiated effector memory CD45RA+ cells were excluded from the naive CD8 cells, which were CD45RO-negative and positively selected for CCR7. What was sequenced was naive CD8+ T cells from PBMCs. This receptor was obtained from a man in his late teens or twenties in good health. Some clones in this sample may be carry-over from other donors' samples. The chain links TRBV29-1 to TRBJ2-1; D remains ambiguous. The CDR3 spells CSVWGPSSYNEQFF. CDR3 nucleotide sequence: TGCAGCGTTTGGGGTCCAAGCTCCTACAATGAGCAGTTCTTC.